Below, one TCR beta chain is given with its context. The germline gives CDR1 SQVTM, CDR2 ANQGSEA. The CDR3 loop spans 12 amino acids. V dropped 5 bases and J dropped 6 bases, with 13 bases sitting between them. The data originate from a study of CD8 T cells in Susac syndrome. Sequencing targeted TCR beta in T cells from blood (CD8+ and CD4+). Negative isolation was used for CD8+ and CD4+ T cells, and FACS enrichment was applied to TEMRA cells. Random hexamers were used to reverse transcribe roughly 0.45 to 1 ug of RNA. Multiplex immunoSEQ PCR targeted 54 Vbeta and 13 Jbeta TCR beta segments. TCRdb reprocessed the immunoSEQ multiplex PCR reads via MiXCR and lists one record per CDR3 protein. The sample has a few hundred thousand distinct CDR3 sequences; 95% are singletons.

This chain links TRBV29-1 with TRBJ1-2; no reliable D call. The clonotype originates from a human donor with multiple sclerosis. Sequenced: CD4+ T cells from PBMCs. CDR3 nucleotide sequence: TGCAGCGTTATGACTGGAGCCCATGGCTACACCTTC. Translating it yields CSVMTGAHGYTF.